These 16 T cell receptor beta chains originate from one sample sequenced in a study of blood T cell repertoires in COVID-19. Clones were sequenced by immunoSEQ multiplex PCR, and TCRdb holds only the in-frame ones, with some missing. The sample records around 300,000 clones, almost 85% being singletons. Specimen: peripheral blood. The receptors stem from a human donor in a cohort sampled during active COVID-19.

The rearrangement links TRBV5-8 to TRBJ2-1; 8 bases are a match to TRBD2. J lost 7 bases, V lost 5 bases, and 8 bases had no gene match. CDR1 is SGHTS and CDR2 is YDEGEE in the germline V gene. This CDR3 has 14 amino acids. CDR3 DNA sequence: TGTGCCAGCAGTTGGGCGGGGGGACTAAATGAGCAGTTCTTC. Translated: CASSWAGGLNEQFF.

Remarks on this clone: The conserved closing phenylalanine or tryptophan is absent in this CDR3, likely reflecting a read error. Because the CDR3's place on the DNA is in doubt, the DNA is left out and the CDR3 is given as listed by TCRdb. The V gene is TRBV2, the J gene TRBJ2-7; the DNA was not used to check the table's D call, TRBD2. The germline gives CDR1 SNHLY, CDR2 FYNNEI. With termini counted, the CDR3 has 13 amino acids. CDR3 sequence: CASSRTPAGRVGL.

CDR3 amino acids: CAWAYRSWGANVLTF. In DNA, the CDR3 is TGTGCCTGGGCATACAGGTCGTGGGGGGCCAACGTCCTGACTTTC. The V and J genes are TRBV30 and TRBJ2-6; TRBD1 might be the D (5 bases). The CDR3 covers 15 residues. The germline gives CDR1 GTSNPN, CDR2 SVGIG (reference sequence). Trimming pared 5 bases from V and 4 bases from J, leaving 15 bases between.

In this sample, this clone turned up once. This chain links TRBV6-2 or TRBV6-3 with TRBJ2-7; D unresolved. The V end was cut by 0 bases, the J end by 2 bases, with 14 bases between. Germline values: CDR1 MNHEY, CDR2 SVGEGT. This CDR3 region has 16 residues. The CDR3 nucleotides are TGTGCCAGCAGTTACTCGCCCCAGGAACTTACCTACGAGCAGTACTTC. It specifies CASSYSPQELTYEQYF.

The chain employs TRBV9 and TRBJ2-1; the match to TRBD2 covers 7 bases. After removal of 2 bases from V and 7 bases from J, the junction contained 6 bases not matched to a gene. Germline CDR1 SGDLS, CDR2 YYNGEE. The CDR3 extends over 14 amino acids. In DNA form, the CDR3 reads TGTGCCAGCAGCGTCTCCCTGGGAGGGAATGAGCAGTTCTTC. This encodes CASSVSLGGNEQFF.

This clone was observed a single time. This chain uses TRBV24-1 with TRBJ2-1, with TRBD2 identical over 8 bases. After removal of 3 bases from V and 0 bases from J, the junction contained 3 bases not matched to a gene. The CDR3 covers 16 residues. Germline loops: CDR1 KGHDR, CDR2 SFDVKD. The CDR3 DNA reads TGTGCCACCAGTGATAGCGGGGGAAGCTCCTACAATGAGCAGTTCTTC. Encoded protein: CATSDSGGSSYNEQFF.

This clone was counted once. This sequence joins TRBV7-9 and TRBJ2-1; weak D call: TRBD2 (5 bases). V shed 0 bases and J shed 0 bases, with 6 bases lying between them. Germline V lookup: CDR1 SEHNR, CDR2 FQNEAQ (reference sequence). The CDR3 contains 15 residues. CDR3 coding DNA: TGTGCCAGCAGCTTAGCGGGGAGCTCCTACAATGAGCAGTTCTTC. It codes for CASSLAGSSYNEQFF.

The V and J genes are TRBV27 and TRBJ2-3; TRBD1 matches 7 bases. The CDR3 is made up of 15 amino acids. CDR1 is MNHEY, CDR2 SMNVEV, per germline (reference sequence). The V segment lost 5 bases and the J segment 4 bases; nucleotides outside the gene matches: 9. CDR3 coding DNA: TGTGCCAGCAGTCTCGGGACAGATTATTCAGATACGCAGTATTTT. It codes for CASSLGTDYSDTQYF.

This rearrangement joins TRBV29-1 to TRBJ1-1; D is perhaps TRBD1 (5 bases). The V end lost 1 base, the J end lost 2 bases, and 14 bases lay between the germline ends. The CDR3 loop spans 15 amino acids. The germline V gene has CDR1 SQVTM and CDR2 ANQGSEA. CDR3 DNA sequence: TGCAGCGTTGAAGGGCAGGATACAGGCAACACTGAAGCTTTCTTT. This codes for CSVEGQDTGNTEAFF.

This clone has just one count. The J gene is TRBJ2-3, the V gene TRBV24-1; weak D call: TRBD2 (5 bases). This CDR3 has 14 amino acids. CDR1 and CDR2 from the germline V gene are KGHDR and SFDVKD. V lost 1 base and J lost 7, with 11 bases in between. This CDR3 reads CATSDLERGNTQYF. The CDR3 DNA reads TGTGCCACCAGTGATTTAGAACGGGGTAATACGCAGTATTTT.

This chain connects TRBV14 to TRBJ1-1; D ambiguous. This CDR3 has 13 amino acids. Germline CDR1 SGHDN, CDR2 FVKESK. Trimming shortened V by 0 bases and J by 8 bases, and 10 bases separated the two germline ends. The CDR3 sequence is CASSQDDGVEAFF. The CDR3 nucleotides are TGTGCCAGCAGCCAAGATGACGGGGTGGAAGCTTTCTTT. The variable domain in full, completed from reference TRBV14 and TRBJ1-1, reads EAGVTQFPSHSVIEKGQTVTLRCDPISGHDNLYWYRRVMGKEIKFLLHFVKESKQDESGMPNNRFLAERTGGTYSTLKVQPAELEDSGVYFCASSQDDGVEAFFGQGTRLTVV.

The rearrangement links TRBV15 to TRBJ1-1; D is unclear. CDR3 length: 13 residues. Germline-derived CDR1 and CDR2 are LNHNV and YYDKDF (reference sequence). V lost 1 base and J 5 bases, leaving 8 bases between the germline ends. CDR3 DNA: TGTGCCACCAGCAGAGCCAGGATAACTGAAGCTTTCTTT. Protein sequence: CATSRARITEAFF.

The V gene is TRBV5-1, the J gene TRBJ2-4; 7 positions match TRBD2. The CDR3 sequence is 13 residues long. The germline V gene encodes CDR1 SGHRS and CDR2 YFSETQ. Trimming at V came to 4 bases and at J to 5 bases, leaving 3 bases not matched to a gene. The CDR3 loop reads CASSERGENIQYF. The DNA of the CDR3 is TGCGCCAGCAGCGAGCGGGGTGAAAACATTCAGTACTTC.

The V call is TRBV6-5, the J call TRBJ2-2; possibly TRBD1 for D (6 bases). This CDR3 is built from 14 residues. The V end was cut by 11 bases, the J end by 6 bases, with 19 bases between. The germline V gene has CDR1 MNHEY and CDR2 SVGAGI. For the CDR3, the DNA is TGTGCCGTGGGGCGGACAGCCGGCGCCGGGGAGCTGTTTTTT. Its protein is CAVGRTAGAGELFF.

The chain is built from TRBV6-2 or TRBV6-3 and TRBJ2-1, with D uncertain. V lost 4 bases and J lost 5, with 18 bases in between. The CDR3 sequence is 16 residues long. The V gene's germline CDR1 is MNHEY and CDR2 SVGEGT. The CDR3, as DNA: TGTGCCAGCAGTTCCCCCAGTGGCCTAGGTGACAATGAGCAGTTCTTC. Protein: CASSSPSGLGDNEQFF.

J is TRBJ1-1 and V is TRBV7-8; 9 nucleotides agree with TRBD1. The CDR3 has 19 residues. J gave up 5 bases and V 0 bases, and 16 bases lay outside the gene matches. Germline lookup yields CDR1 SGHVS and CDR2 FQNEAQ. The CDR3 region has the DNA TGTGCCAGCAGCTTAGCCCCGTGGACAGGGGATTTCAATTGGACTGAAGCTTTCTTT. Translation gives CASSLAPWTGDFNWTEAFF.